These 15 T cell receptor beta chains were sequenced from one sample in a study of naive and memory T cell subsets. Whole-blood samples were roughly 2.7 ml of peripheral blood from healthy adult volunteers. Alpha and beta constant region primers primed reverse transcription for blood and skin samples. TCRdb reanalysed the 5' RACE reads using MiXCR and keeps one entry per CDR3 protein. This sample carries about 22,000 distinct CDR3 sequences, 4% to 4.5% of them seen once, and the ten largest clones take 7% to 9.5%. Receptors were obtained from a male donor in good health.

This clonotype was detected ten times or more. J is TRBJ2-7 and V is TRBV12-5; D may correspond to TRBD1 or TRBD2 (5 bases each). The germline gives CDR1 LGHNT, CDR2 FRNRAP. The CDR3 loop spans 13 amino acids. V lost 9 bases and J 3 bases, leaving 15 bases between the germline ends. The CDR3 bases are TGTGCTAGCCGCCGGGACGGTTACTACGAGCAGTACTTC. Translated, it gives CASRRDGYYEQYF.

This clonotype was recorded many times. This rearrangement joins TRBV2 to TRBJ2-2; D remains unclear. This CDR3 is built from 13 residues. CDR1 is SNHLY and CDR2 is FYNNEI in the germline V gene. V was clipped by 8 bases and J by 2 bases, with 9 bases between them. The CDR3 is CASSLGNTGELFF. Written as DNA, the CDR3 is TGTGCCAGCTCCTTGGGAAACACCGGGGAGCTGTTTTTT.

This clonotype was observed at least ten times. The chain links TRBV4-1 to TRBJ2-1; the match to TRBD1 covers 7 bases. The junction had 13 bases not matched to a gene; V was cut back by 4 bases and J by 1 base. The germline CDR1 and CDR2 sequences are MGHRA and YSYEKL. The CDR3 consists of 18 residues. CDR3 protein: CASSPKRPGTESYNEQFF. As DNA, the CDR3 is TGCGCCAGCAGCCCGAAACGACCTGGGACAGAATCCTACAATGAGCAGTTCTTC.

This clonotype was counted at least ten times. This chain links TRBV6-5 with TRBJ1-1; perhaps TRBD1 as D (6 bases). CDR3 length: 13 residues. The V gene lost 6 bases and the J gene lost 7 bases, with 15 bases spanning the gap. Germline V gene data show CDR1 as MNHEY and CDR2 as SVGAGI. The CDR3 DNA sequence: TGTGCCAGCAGACCAAACAGGGCCGGTGAAGCTTTCTTT. It yields the protein CASRPNRAGEAFF.

This clonotype was detected many times. The chain joins TRBV28 to TRBJ1-1, with 8 nucleotides matching TRBD1. The trim removed 6 bases at V and 7 bases at J, leaving 13 bases unmatched. The germline CDR1 and CDR2 sequences are MDHEN and SYDVKM. CDR3 length equals 15 residues. The CDR3: CASSSEGTGRREAFF. CDR3 in DNA: TGTGCCAGCAGCTCCGAGGGGACAGGACGACGTGAAGCTTTCTTT.

This clonotype occurred many times. The chain is built from TRBV3-1 and TRBJ1-2, with D possibly being TRBD1 (5 bases). Germline V lookup: CDR1 LGHDT, CDR2 YNNKEL (reference sequence). Trimming removed 2 bases from V and 10 bases from J, with 11 bases in between. The CDR3 length is 12 residues. The CDR3 loop is CASSQLDIDYTF. The CDR3 DNA reads TGTGCCAGCAGCCAACTGGACATCGACTACACCTTC. The variable domain in full, with the rest retrieved from reference TRBV3-1 and TRBJ1-2, is DTAVSQTPKYLVTQMGNDKSIKCEQNLGHDTMYWYKQDSKKFLKIMFSYNNKELIINETVPNRFSPKSPDKAHLNLHINSLELGDSAVYFCASSQLDIDYTFGSGTRLTVV.

This clonotype was found many times. V is TRBV4-3 and J is TRBJ2-1; D gene uncertain. Deletions cut 1 base from V and 9 bases from J, with 10 bases between. CDR1 is LGHNA and CDR2 is YSLEER in the germline V gene. The CDR3 has 13 residues. The DNA for the CDR3 is TGCGCCAGCAGCCAAGTTACCCCCGCTGAGCAGTTCTTC. Protein: CASSQVTPAEQFF.

This clonotype was seen at least ten times. The rearrangement uses TRBV11-1 and TRBJ2-1, with D tentatively TRBD1 (6 bases). V lost 5 bases to trimming and J lost 5 bases, with 13 bases between them. Germline CDR1 is SGHAT and CDR2 is FQDESV (reference sequence). The CDR3 extends over 14 amino acids. The CDR3 DNA reads TGTGCCAGCAGCCCATCCAACAGGGACAATGAGCAGTTCTTC. Its translation is CASSPSNRDNEQFF.

This clonotype has at least ten counts. The chain joins TRBV7-2 to TRBJ1-6; D is ambiguous. CDR1 SGHTA and CDR2 FQGNSA come from the germline V gene. The V end was cut by 6 bases, the J end by 7 bases, with 7 bases between. This CDR3 is 12 amino acids long. CDR3 region: CASRTHNSPLHF. CDR3 coding DNA: TGTGCCAGCAGAACCCACAATTCACCCCTCCACTTT.

In this sample, this clonotype turned up many times. V usage is TRBV12-3 or TRBV12-4 and J usage is TRBJ2-3; 10 bases line up with TRBD2. This CDR3 spans 14 amino acids. Trimming removed 6 bases from V and 1 base from J; junction bases left unmatched: 1. The CDR3 DNA follows: TGTGCCAGCAGGGGGACTAGCGGCACAGATACGCAGTATTTT. Translating it yields CASRGTSGTDTQYF.

This clonotype has ten or more counts. The rearrangement links TRBV3-1 to TRBJ1-1; D might be TRBD1 (5 bases). This CDR3 region has 12 residues. Germline loops: CDR1 LGHDT, CDR2 YNNKEL (reference sequence). With 1 base removed from V and 10 bases from J, the gap between germline ends came to 10 bases. The CDR3 region is CASSQGDRGAFF. CDR3 nucleotide sequence: TGTGCCAGCAGCCAAGGGGATAGGGGAGCTTTCTTT.

This clonotype has a count of ten or more. CDR3 region: CSVEVVGDGQFF. As DNA, the CDR3 is TGCAGCGTTGAAGTTGTGGGAGACGGGCAGTTCTTC. V gene TRBV29-1 combines with J gene TRBJ2-1; D is perhaps TRBD2 (5 bases). Germline assignment: CDR1 SQVTM and CDR2 ANQGSEA. The ends were cut back, 1 base at V and 12 bases at J, with 13 bases in the middle. The CDR3 length is 12 residues.

This clonotype was seen ten or more times. The chain couples TRBV6-1 to TRBJ2-7; possible D gene TRBD1, 5 bases. In germline, CDR1 is MNHNS, CDR2 SASEGT. The CDR3 has 15 amino acids. V was pared by 1 base and J by 10 bases, with 20 bases between. The CDR3 DNA sequence: TGTGCCAGCAGTGAAGAAGGTACGCTCCAGGGTGCTCAGTACTTC. It encodes CASSEEGTLQGAQYF.

Many counts were recorded for this clonotype. The V call is TRBV6-6, the J call TRBJ2-4, with 7 bases fitting TRBD2. The ends lost 2 bases at V and 7 bases at J; junction bases unmatched: 8. CDR1 and CDR2 from the germline V gene are MNHNY and SVGAGI (reference sequence). There are 15 residues in the CDR3. The CDR3, as DNA: TGTGCCAGCAGTTACCCGGGCTGGGGGGGTAACATTCAGTACTTC. Residues: CASSYPGWGGNIQYF.

This clonotype was recorded many times. The V gene is TRBV29-1, the J gene TRBJ2-1; 13 nucleotides match TRBD2. Germline CDR1 and CDR2: SQVTM and ANQGSEA. Unmatched junction bases numbered 13, after V lost 4 bases and J lost 10 bases. The CDR3 covers 16 residues. CDR3 in DNA: TGCAGCGTTGCCGGACTAGCGGGAGTGGTCGGTGTGGAGCAGTTCTTC. Amino acid sequence: CSVAGLAGVVGVEQFF.